These 25 T cell receptor beta chains were all obtained from the same sample, sequenced in a study of T cell responses to AZD1222 COVID-19 vaccine. The table came from immunoSEQ multiplex PCR; TCRdb's copy has only in-frame clones and leaves some out. The table records 20,000 or so clones, around 81% of them present only once. Sequenced material: peripheral blood, taken 28 days after the second AZD1222 dose. These receptors came from an adult who received the AZD1222 COVID-19 vaccine.

The chain joins TRBV3-1 (or the pseudogene TRBV3-2) to TRBJ2-7, with D possibly matching TRBD2 (6 bases). CDR1 LGHDT and CDR2 YNNKEL come from the germline V gene (reference sequence). Deletions cut 4 bases from V and 0 bases from J, with 13 bases between. The CDR3 spans 15 residues. CDR3 DNA: TGTGCCAGCAGCCCCCGGGAGATCCTCTCCTACGAGCAGTACTTC. It specifies CASSPREILSYEQYF.

The rearrangement joins TRBV4-3 to TRBJ2-5, with unresolved D. The CDR3 is made up of 13 amino acids. The V and J ends lost 4 bases and 2 bases respectively, with 8 bases between them. Per germline, CDR1 LGHNA and CDR2 YSLEER. CDR3: CASSPRLQETQYF. CDR3 coding DNA: TGCGCCAGCAGCCCCCGCTTACAAGAGACCCAGTACTTC.

The rearrangement joins TRBV9 to TRBJ1-3; D unresolved. V was cut by 8 bases and J by 2 bases, with 14 bases left in between. Germline V gives CDR1 SGDLS, CDR2 YYNGEE. The CDR3 consists of 14 residues. DNA of the CDR3: TGTGCCAGTATGCCCATGGCGGCTGGAAACACCATATATTTT. This codes for CASMPMAAGNTIYF.

The chain recombines TRBV27 with TRBJ1-1; tentative D call: TRBD1 (6 bases). Per germline, CDR1 MNHEY and CDR2 SMNVEV (reference sequence). There are 13 residues in the CDR3. V lost 6 bases to trimming and J lost 10 bases, with 18 bases between them. The CDR3 DNA is TGTGCCAGCAGCCCTCGACAGGTTTTGCGAGCTTTCTTT. Its translation is CASSPRQVLRAFF.

The rearrangement links TRBV21-1 to TRBJ2-1; the table's D call TRBD1 went unverified against the DNA. TRBV21-1 is a pseudogene. The CDR3 runs to 17 residues. CDR3 DNA sequence: TGTGCCAGCAGCCCATTGGTCCGGGACAGGGGTTTTCATGAGCAGTTCTTC. Translated, it gives CASSPLVRDRGFHEQFF.

The V gene is TRBV4-3, the J gene TRBJ2-7; D is perhaps TRBD2 (5 bases). Per germline, CDR1 LGHNA and CDR2 YSLEER. CDR3 length equals 17 residues. V was shortened by 1 base and J by 2 bases, with 18 bases between the two germline ends. CDR3 in DNA: TGCGCCAGCAGCCAAGGTCTGGACTCAAAGGGAACCTACGAGCAGTACTTC. This gives the protein CASSQGLDSKGTYEQYF.

The CDR3 DNA reads as TGTGCCAGCAGCTTAGATCCTGAAAGGGTCACTGAAGCTTTCTTT. Its protein product is CASSLDPERVTEAFF. The J gene is TRBJ1-1, the V gene TRBV11-3; no firm D call. This CDR3 has 15 amino acids. V lost 0 bases, J lost 4 bases, and 12 bases lay in between. The V gene's germline CDR1 is SGHNT and CDR2 YENEEA.

V gene TRBV19 combines with J gene TRBJ1-2, with 8 bases identical to TRBD1. The CDR3 consists of 15 residues. J lost 8 bases, V lost 4 bases, and 12 bases had no gene match. From germline, CDR1 is LNHDA and CDR2 SQIVND (reference sequence). The CDR3 here is CASSTTIGQGVGYTF. In DNA, the CDR3 is TGTGCCAGTAGTACCACAATCGGACAGGGTGTAGGCTACACCTTC.

The chain carries TRBV4-2 and TRBJ1-3; D might be TRBD1 (6 bases). This CDR3 region has 14 residues. The V and J ends lost 1 base and 4 bases respectively, with 8 bases between them. Germline V gene data show CDR1 as LGHNA and CDR2 as YNFKEQ. CDR3: CASSQGTAGNTIYF. The CDR3 nucleotides read TGTGCCAGCAGCCAAGGGACAGCCGGAAACACCATATATTTT.

The V gene is TRBV5-4, the J gene TRBJ1-4, with unresolved D. Between the trimmed V and J ends, which lost 0 bases and 3 bases, there was a span of 3 bases. The length of the CDR3 is 13 residues. Germline V CDR1 and CDR2: SGHNT, YYREEE (reference sequence). The CDR3 reads CASSLAPNEKLFF. The CDR3, as DNA: TGTGCCAGCAGCTTGGCACCTAATGAAAAACTGTTTTTT.

V and J are TRBV12-5 and TRBJ2-1, with 9 bases aligning to TRBD1. Per germline, CDR1 LGHNT and CDR2 FRNRAP. This CDR3 has 16 amino acids. J gave up 6 bases and V 6 bases, and 12 bases lay outside the gene matches. DNA of the CDR3: TGTGCTAGTGGCCCGTCCGGGACAGGGAAGCCCAATGAGCAGTTCTTC. Translated: CASGPSGTGKPNEQFF.

This clone was seen only a few times. The chain has TRBV19 and TRBJ2-5; D might be TRBD1 (5 bases). CDR3 length equals 15 residues. Trimming left V 0 bases short and J 8 bases short, with 16 bases between. Germline V lookup: CDR1 LNHDA, CDR2 SQIVND (reference sequence). The CDR3 reads CASSIDGADTRTQYF. The CDR3 bases are TGTGCCAGTAGTATAGATGGCGCGGACACCCGAACCCAGTACTTC.

The chain employs TRBV3-1 (or the pseudogene TRBV3-2) and TRBJ2-2, with D possibly TRBD2 on 5 matching bases. The germline V and J ends were trimmed by 7 bases and 1 base, with 13 bases remaining between them. Germline V CDR1 and CDR2: LGHDT, YNNKEL (reference sequence). The CDR3 is 15 amino acids. The CDR3 bases are TGTGCCAGCAACCCAAGCGAGGGGAACACCGGGGAGCTGTTTTTT. It codes for CASNPSEGNTGELFF.

V gene TRBV18 combines with J gene TRBJ2-7; TRBD2 is a possible D gene (5 bases). The germline CDR1 and CDR2 sequences are KGHSH and LQKENI. The CDR3 consists of 13 residues. V dropped 5 bases and J dropped 3 bases, with 11 bases sitting between them. CDR3 coding DNA: TGTGCCAGCTCAATTTCACGGGACTACGAGCAGTACTTC. It is translated as CASSISRDYEQYF.

This clone was detected only once. The chain joins TRBV4-2 to TRBJ2-3; a weak D match, TRBD2 (7 bases). The CDR3 spans 16 residues. Germline-derived CDR1 and CDR2 are LGHNA and YNFKEQ. The V and J ends lost 4 bases and 3 bases respectively, with 17 bases between them. The CDR3 sequence: CASSPLGGRVTDTQYF. The CDR3 nucleotides are TGTGCCAGCAGCCCCCTCGGGGGGCGGGTAACAGATACGCAGTATTTT.

The genes are TRBV3-1 (or the pseudogene TRBV3-2) and TRBJ2-2, with D perhaps matching TRBD1 (5 bases). Trimming left V 1 base short and J 1 base short, with 7 bases between. The V gene's germline CDR1 is LGHDT and CDR2 YNNKEL (reference sequence). This CDR3 has 15 amino acids. This chain's CDR3 is CASSQGQMNTGELFF. The CDR3 nucleotides read TGTGCCAGCAGCCAAGGACAGATGAACACCGGGGAGCTGTTTTTT.

The V gene is TRBV27, the J gene TRBJ2-7; no reliable D call. The ends were cut back, 6 bases at V and 2 bases at J, with 14 bases in the middle. Germline loops: CDR1 MNHEY, CDR2 SMNVEV (reference sequence). The CDR3 contains 14 residues. The CDR3 coding sequence is TGTGCCAGCAGACTAAACACTTTTCCCTACGAGCAGTACTTC. Protein: CASRLNTFPYEQYF.

This clone was seen a handful of times. The rearrangement joins TRBV12-3 or TRBV12-4 to TRBJ2-7; the D is unclear. The CDR3 is 13 amino acids. With 2 bases removed from V and 3 bases from J, the gap between germline ends came to 8 bases. DNA of the CDR3: TGTGCCAGCAGTTTAAGGCACGGCTACGAGCAGTACTTC. The encoded protein is CASSLRHGYEQYF.

The chain carries TRBV10-3 and TRBJ2-1; 12 bases are a match to TRBD2. J was trimmed by 8 bases and V by 7 bases; bases with no gene match: 9. The CDR3 loop spans 15 amino acids. From germline, CDR1 is ENHRY and CDR2 SYGVKD. This chain's CDR3 is CAITLTSGRGDEQFF. The CDR3 bases are TGTGCCATCACCCTGACTAGCGGGAGAGGCGATGAGCAGTTCTTC.

This chain joins TRBV19 and TRBJ2-2; 8 positions match TRBD2. Germline CDR1 LNHDA, CDR2 SQIVND (reference sequence). The CDR3 spans 15 residues. Losses at the gene ends were 6 bases for V and 6 bases for J; bases not matched to a gene: 9. The CDR3 protein is CASSEARGASGELFF. The CDR3 DNA is TGTGCCAGTAGCGAGGCGCGGGGGGCATCCGGGGAGCTGTTTTTT.

Worth noting for this clone: Other nucleotide sequences from this sample produce the same CDR3. The chain is built from TRBV6-5 and TRBJ1-1; tentatively, D is TRBD1 (6 bases). V was shortened by 0 bases and J by 0 bases, with 8 bases between the two germline ends. The CDR3 covers 15 residues. The V gene's germline CDR1 is MNHEY and CDR2 SVGAGI. The CDR3 DNA is TGTGCCAGCAGTTACTCAACAGGGTTGAACACTGAAGCTTTCTTT. Protein sequence: CASSYSTGLNTEAFF.

The chain joins TRBV5-6 to TRBJ1-5; the D gene is possibly TRBD1 (5 bases). Germline loops: CDR1 SGHDT, CDR2 YYEEEE. Trimming left V 4 bases short and J 5 bases short, with 13 bases between. The CDR3 is 14 amino acids. CDR3 in DNA: TGTGCCAGCAGCCAGGGCCCAAACTATCAGCCCCAGCATTTT. It specifies CASSQGPNYQPQHF.

The chain uses TRBV5-4 and TRBJ2-1; the D gene is possibly TRBD2 (6 bases). The V end lost 1 base, the J end lost 2 bases, and 13 bases lay between the germline ends. The CDR3 is 16 amino acids. CDR1 is SGHNT, CDR2 YYREEE, per germline (reference sequence). The CDR3 region is CASSLRRGSAYNEQFF. CDR3 DNA sequence: TGTGCCAGCAGCTTGAGGAGGGGTAGCGCCTACAATGAGCAGTTCTTC.

The chain uses TRBV6-6 and TRBJ1-3; a possible D gene is TRBD1 (5 bases). CDR3 length: 15 residues. CDR1 is MNHNY and CDR2 is SVGAGI in the germline V gene (reference sequence). Trimming took 5 bases from V and 2 from J, leaving 13 bases between them. CDR3 in DNA: TGTGCCAGCAGTCCAGACAGCGAAACTGGAAACACCATATATTTT. This translates into CASSPDSETGNTIYF.

This clone was observed a few times. The chain has TRBV11-2 and TRBJ1-1; D is undetermined. Germline CDR1 reads SGHAT; CDR2 reads FQNNGV. The CDR3 covers 12 residues. V was cut by 0 bases and J by 7 bases, with 6 bases left in between. This chain's CDR3 is CASSLEGVEAFF. CDR3 in DNA: TGTGCCAGCAGCTTAGAAGGAGTTGAAGCTTTCTTT.